The 8 T cell receptor beta chains in this list originate from one sample, sequenced in a study of T cell responses to AZD1222 COVID-19 vaccine. The assay was immunoSEQ multiplex PCR, and TCRdb's table has in-frame clones only and misses some. The table shows fewer than 110,000 clones, with roughly 84% occurring only once. The sample was peripheral blood, taken on day 0 of AZD1222 vaccination. The receptor set was obtained from an adult in good health.

The V gene is TRBV12-3 or TRBV12-4, the J gene TRBJ1-5, with D possibly matching TRBD1 (5 bases). The CDR3 covers 12 residues. V was clipped by 10 bases and J by 4 bases, with 11 bases between them. CDR3 protein: CATNQGNQPQHF. The CDR3 DNA sequence: TGTGCCACCAATCAGGGAAATCAGCCCCAGCATTTT.

The CDR3 region is CATRGVGSYEQYF. The CDR3 DNA is TGTGCCACCAGGGGGGTTGGATCCTACGAGCAGTACTTC. The genes are TRBV24-1 and TRBJ2-7; D assignment may be TRBD1 or TRBD2 (5 bases each). This CDR3 is built from 13 residues. Looked up from germline, CDR1 is KGHDR and CDR2 is SFDVKD. V was trimmed by 7 bases and J by 1 base, leaving 10 bases between them.

The V call is TRBV2, the J call TRBJ1-5, with D maybe TRBD1 (5 bases). From germline, CDR1 is SNHLY and CDR2 FYNNEI. The V and J ends lost 5 bases and 5 bases respectively, with 16 bases between them. The length of the CDR3 is 15 residues. The CDR3 DNA sequence: TGTGCCAGCAGTCTCCAAGCTTGGGGCGATCAGCCCCAGCATTTT. Protein sequence: CASSLQAWGDQPQHF.

The rearrangement uses TRBV5-1 and TRBJ1-3; no reliable D call. This CDR3 is 14 amino acids long. CDR1 SGHRS and CDR2 YFSETQ come from the germline V gene. Trimming removed 0 bases from V and 4 bases from J, with 8 bases in between. CDR3 in DNA: TGCGCCAGCAGCTTGGTATCAGAGGGAAACACCATATATTTT. As protein: CASSLVSEGNTIYF.

The chain is built from TRBV11-2 and TRBJ2-7; D gene uncertain. Trimming removed 0 bases at V and 3 bases at J, with 9 bases between. The CDR3 runs 14 residues. CDR1 and CDR2 (germline): SGHAT, FQNNGV. CDR3 bases: TGTGCCAGCAGCTTAGAAGCGACACTCTACGAGCAGTACTTC. This gives the protein CASSLEATLYEQYF. The whole variable domain, remainder taken from reference TRBV11-2 and TRBJ2-7, is EAGVAQSPRYKIIEKRQSVAFWCNPISGHATLYWYQQILGQGPKLLIQFQNNGVVDDSQLPKDRFSAERLKGVDSTLKIQPAKLEDSAVYLCASSLEATLYEQYFGPGTRLTVT.

The CDR3 here is CASSRQGRTGELFF. For the CDR3, the DNA is TGTGCCAGCAGCCGACAGGGACGCACCGGGGAGCTGTTTTTT. The rearrangement links TRBV7-9 to TRBJ2-2, with 7 bases fitting TRBD1. Germline V gene data show CDR1 as SEHNR and CDR2 as FQNEAQ (reference sequence). Losses at the gene ends were 5 bases for V and 4 bases for J; bases not matched to a gene: 4. There are 14 residues in the CDR3.

J is TRBJ2-7 and V is TRBV3-1 (or the pseudogene TRBV3-2); D unresolved. The CDR3 length is 15 residues. CDR1 is LGHDT, CDR2 YNNKEL, per germline (reference sequence). The germline V and J ends were trimmed by 1 base and 4 bases, with 14 bases remaining between them. In DNA, the CDR3 is TGTGCCAGCAGCCAAGGTCTCGGTTTTGGATACGAGCAGTACTTC. Its translation: CASSQGLGFGYEQYF.

The chain employs TRBV20-1 and TRBJ2-4, with TRBD2 matching 7 bases. The CDR3 has 15 residues. CDR1 is DFQATT and CDR2 is SNEGSKA in the germline V gene (reference sequence). V was clipped by 3 bases and J by 1 base; unmatched bases: 6. The CDR3 protein is CSASLPRGAKNIQYF. The CDR3 nucleotides read TGCAGTGCTAGTCTCCCGCGGGGGGCCAAAAACATTCAGTACTTC.